This entry is about one T cell receptor beta chain. The repertoire was sequenced with immunoSEQ multiplex PCR; TCRdb's copy has only in-frame clones and lacks some. Counted here are approximately 730,000 clones, roughly 85% occurring once; the ten biggest clones make up roughly 0.01%. These data are taken from a study of shared T cell receptors in the human thymus. CDR1 is LGHNA, CDR2 YNFKEQ, per germline. This CDR3 contains 16 residues. The V and J ends lost 3 bases and 4 bases, in that order; junction bases with no gene match: 8. The same data also contributed to another study, on human thymus T cells.

This TCR derives from a girl under two years old with a congenital heart defect. Sequencing was carried out using thymocytes. This chain uses TRBV4-2 with TRBJ1-2; 10 bases fit TRBD1. CDR3 sequence reads: CASSQTDRGRSYGYTF. The CDR3 nucleotides are TGTGCCAGCAGCCAGACCGACAGGGGGCGAAGCTATGGCTACACCTTC.